This entry concerns a single T cell receptor beta chain. The antigen is not known. The sort gate was single viable CD3+CD4+CD8-CD45RO+ cells for memory CD4+ T cells. The method was immunoSEQ multiplex PCR; TCRdb's version includes in-frame clones alone and lacks a portion of them. The top ten clones hold 2.6% of a sample with under 85,000 clones, approximately 78% of them seen once. The data originate from a study of memory CD4+ T cells and cytomegalovirus serostatus. Study results and limitations: Each of 65 to 75 CMV-associated TCRbeta sequences occurred in one to five individuals.

In germline, CDR1 is MNHNY, CDR2 SVGAGI (reference sequence). V lost 5 bases to trimming and J lost 7 bases; unmatched junction nucleotides: 6. The CDR3 sequence is 13 residues long. What was sequenced was memory CD4+ T cells from blood. The TCR was taken from an adult in good health and CMV-seropositive. The V and J genes are TRBV6-6 and TRBJ1-2; TRBD1 matches 8 bases. In DNA, the CDR3 is TGTGCCAGCAGTCCCGGACAGGGTGGTGGCTACACCTTC. This sequence encodes CASSPGQGGGYTF.